These T cell receptor beta chains were read from a single sample in a study of blood T cell repertoires in COVID-19. TCRdb's copy holds only in-frame clones and misses some; the assay was immunoSEQ multiplex PCR. The sample consists of some 40,000 clones, around 77% of them appearing once. Input material: peripheral blood. Source of these receptors: a man older than 75 with active or convalescent COVID-19. Both conserved end residues are trimmed from each CDR3.

TRBV30,AWRLDTGELF
TRBV7-9,ASSLNWYNEQF
TRBV28,ASSQAQTF
TRBV29-1,SVRDRETSPLH
TRBV24-1,ATSDPTGTDGANVLT
TRBV5-6,ASSLEPSAKTQY
TRBV3-1/TRBV3-2,ASSQGSSRGTQY
TRBV11-2,ASSLVVNEQF
TRBV28,ASTSDRGMDTEAF
TRBV20-1,SAKTGFEQY
TRBV18,ASSPMTADTQY
TRBV9,ASSVWGVMNTEAF
TRBV9,ASSYGTSEEGEQF
TRBV3-1/TRBV3-2,ASSQERTSGRGVEQF
TRBV5-1,ASSSGSGGELF
TRBV4-2,ASSQATGQETQY
TRBV28,ASSSQQEGYT
TRBV7-6,ASSYVPGGSGEQY
TRBV4-2,ASSQVTSGPGTGELF
TRBV24-1,ATSDSDFGLAGNEQF
TRBV3-1/TRBV3-2,ASSQGLAGLHTQY
TRBV2,ASSLRTGSNQPQH
TRBV25-1,ASSEPGQIYGYT
TRBV11-2,ASSLQGATSGNTIY
TRBV11-2,ASSFSDTQY
TRBV27,ASSLSNGYEQY
TRBV19,ASSITGTGTYEQY
TRBV2,ASSDSGIQETQY
TRBV5-4,ASSAGPSEQY
TRBV6-6,ASSTLEGPRYYGYT
TRBV5-5,ASSLWTGQSSYNEQF
TRBV6-5,ASRRDTVKH
TRBV2,ASSFQGVGNEQF
TRBV6-5,ASSYSNAGTEAF
TRBV28,ASSSSYGGYT
TRBV27,ASSSPGLEYNEQF
TRBV28,ASRPGQPYNEQF
TRBV5-4,ASSLAPGSSGNTIY